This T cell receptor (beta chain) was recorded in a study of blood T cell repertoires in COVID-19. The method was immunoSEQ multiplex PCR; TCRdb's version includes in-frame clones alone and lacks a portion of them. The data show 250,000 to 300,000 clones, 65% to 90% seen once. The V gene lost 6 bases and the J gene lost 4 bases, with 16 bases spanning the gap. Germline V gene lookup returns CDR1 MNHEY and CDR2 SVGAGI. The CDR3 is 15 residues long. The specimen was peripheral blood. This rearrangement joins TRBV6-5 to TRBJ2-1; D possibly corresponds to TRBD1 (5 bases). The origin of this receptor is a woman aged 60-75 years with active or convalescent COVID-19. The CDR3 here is CASRPDRSPYNEQFF. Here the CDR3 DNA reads TGTGCCAGCAGACCTGACAGAAGCCCATACAATGAGCAGTTCTTC.